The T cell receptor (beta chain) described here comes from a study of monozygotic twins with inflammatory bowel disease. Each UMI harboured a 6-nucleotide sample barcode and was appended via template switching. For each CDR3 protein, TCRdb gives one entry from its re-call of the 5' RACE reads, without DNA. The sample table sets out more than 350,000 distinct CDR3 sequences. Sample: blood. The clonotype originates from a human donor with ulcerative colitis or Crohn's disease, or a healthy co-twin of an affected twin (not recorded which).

CDR3 sequence: CASSLIGQQTGELFF. J is TRBJ2-2 and V is TRBV5-4. CDR1 and CDR2 (germline): SGHNT, YYREEE (reference sequence). CDR3 length: 15 amino acids.